The entry that follows covers one TCR beta chain sequence. No antigen is known for it. The primer mix had 60 Vbeta and 13 Jbeta primers. Sequencing was performed with immunoSEQ multiplex PCR; in TCRdb, only in-frame clones are kept and a portion is missing. The repertoire table contains 130,000 or so clones. The sample belongs to a study of cytomegalovirus exposure and HLA in healthy donors. For the study at large: T cells numbering around 170 million yielded roughly 120 million unique TCR beta sequences in an earlier analysis.

Study observations and caveats: When a later analysis compared HLA-associated TCR beta chains with equally common others, the HLA-associated chains turned out to be more clonally expanded and to have lower generation probabilities. It was assumed in the presence/absence analyses that sequencing depth was roughly uniform across donors.

This TCR was recovered from a woman aged 40 to 49 in good health and CMV-seronegative. Sequences were obtained from PBMCs.

The CDR3 nucleotides read TGTGCCAGCAGCCAGACCCGGGAGGCAGGGAGGGTCTATGGCTACACCTTC. The encoded protein is CASSQTREAGRVYGYTF. V is TRBV4-2 and J is TRBJ1-2; D is possibly TRBD1 (5 bases). The V gene's germline CDR1 is LGHNA and CDR2 YNFKEQ. V lost 3 bases to trimming and J lost 4 bases, with 21 bases between them. The CDR3 has 17 residues.